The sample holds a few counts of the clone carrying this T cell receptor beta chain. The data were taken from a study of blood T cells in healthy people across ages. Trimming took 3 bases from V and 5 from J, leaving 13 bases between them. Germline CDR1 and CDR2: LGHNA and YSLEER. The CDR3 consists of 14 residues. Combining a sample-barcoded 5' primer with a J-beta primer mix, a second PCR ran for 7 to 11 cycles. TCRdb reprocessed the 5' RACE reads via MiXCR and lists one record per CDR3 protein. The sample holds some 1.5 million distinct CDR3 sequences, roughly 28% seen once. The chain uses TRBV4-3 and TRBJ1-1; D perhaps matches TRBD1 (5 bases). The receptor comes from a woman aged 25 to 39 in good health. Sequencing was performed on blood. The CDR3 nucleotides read TGCGCCAGCAGCCAGGAGGGGAGAAGTACTGAAGCTTTCTTT. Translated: CASSQEGRSTEAFF.